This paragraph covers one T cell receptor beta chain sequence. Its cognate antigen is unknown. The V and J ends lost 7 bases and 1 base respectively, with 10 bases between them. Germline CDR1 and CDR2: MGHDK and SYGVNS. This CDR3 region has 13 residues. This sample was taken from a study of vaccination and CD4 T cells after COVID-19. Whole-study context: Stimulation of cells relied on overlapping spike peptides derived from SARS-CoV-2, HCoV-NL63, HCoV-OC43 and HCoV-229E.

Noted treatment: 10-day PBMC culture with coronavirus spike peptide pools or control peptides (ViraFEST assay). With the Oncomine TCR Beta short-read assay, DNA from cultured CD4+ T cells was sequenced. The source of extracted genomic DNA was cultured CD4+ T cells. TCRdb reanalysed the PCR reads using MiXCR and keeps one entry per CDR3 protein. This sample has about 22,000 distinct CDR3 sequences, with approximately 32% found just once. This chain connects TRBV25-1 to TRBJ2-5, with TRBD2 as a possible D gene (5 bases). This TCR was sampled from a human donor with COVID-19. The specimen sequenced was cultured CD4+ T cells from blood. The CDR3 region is CASMGSPQETQYF. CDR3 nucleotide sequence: TGTGCCAGCATGGGGAGTCCCCAAGAGACCCAGTACTTC.